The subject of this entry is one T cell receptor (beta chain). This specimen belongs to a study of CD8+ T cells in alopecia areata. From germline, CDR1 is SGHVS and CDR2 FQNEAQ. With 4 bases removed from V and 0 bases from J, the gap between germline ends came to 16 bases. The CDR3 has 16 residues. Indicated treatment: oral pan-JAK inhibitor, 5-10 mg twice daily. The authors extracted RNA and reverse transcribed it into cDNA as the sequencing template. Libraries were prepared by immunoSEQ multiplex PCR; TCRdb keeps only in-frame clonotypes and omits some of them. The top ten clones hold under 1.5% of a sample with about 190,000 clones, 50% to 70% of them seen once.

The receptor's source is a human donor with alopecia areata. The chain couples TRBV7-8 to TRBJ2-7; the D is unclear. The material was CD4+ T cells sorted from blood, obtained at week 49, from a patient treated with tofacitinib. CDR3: CASSSNPRASSYEQYF. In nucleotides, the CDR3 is TGTGCCAGCAGCTCCAACCCTAGGGCCAGCTCCTACGAGCAGTACTTC.